The rows below give T cell receptor beta chains drawn from one sample of a study of T-cell reconstitution after alpha-beta-depleted transplantation in children. TCRdb re-derived calls from the PCR reads in MiXCR, one entry per CDR3 protein. The sample has about 230,000 distinct CDR3 sequences; approximately 11% are singletons. This sample comprised PBMCs, obtained before TCRalphabeta/CD19-depleted stem cell transplant. Every receptor here comes from a child younger than two with acute myeloid leukemia, due to receive a stem cell transplant. The CDR3 runs from the conserved cysteine through the conserved F or W. The order of the fields is clone size, J gene, D gene, CDR3 length, V gene, CDR3 DNA, CDR3 protein. A D gene is named only where the DNA matches it firmly. Where a row states a size, it is once, few, many or the class of an expanded clone; other rows omit it.

NA | TRBJ2-2 | NA | 15 | TRBV7-2 | TGTGCCAGCAGCTTACTCCCCGGAACACCCGGGGAGCTGTTTTTT | CASSLLPGTPGELFF
few | TRBJ2-3 | TRBD1 | 15 | TRBV7-7 | TGTGCCAGCAGCCGAGGACAGGGGGCCACAGATACGCAGTATTTT | CASSRGQGATDTQYF
many | TRBJ1-3 | NA | 15 | TRBV5-5 | TGTGCCAGCAGCTTGACAGGCAACTCTGGAAACACCATATATTTT | CASSLTGNSGNTIYF
NA | TRBJ2-1 | NA | 14 | TRBV6-2/TRBV6-3 | TGTGCCAGCAGTTCCCTGGGGGGCTACAATGAGCAGTTCTTC | CASSSLGGYNEQFF
NA | TRBJ2-2 | NA | 13 | TRBV7-9 | TGTGCCTGCAGCCCGCGACAGACCGGGGAGCTGTTTTTT | CACSPRQTGELFF
many | TRBJ2-7 | TRBD1 | 16 | TRBV18 | TGTGCCAGCTCACCAAAGGACAGGGTGTACGCCTACGAGCAGTACTTC | CASSPKDRVYAYEQYF
many | TRBJ2-1 | TRBD2 | 14 | TRBV11-2 | TGTGCCAGCAGTGTGACTAGCGGGGGCGATGAGCAGTTCTTC | CASSVTSGGDEQFF
NA | TRBJ2-4 | NA | 15 | TRBV30 | TGTGCCTGGACATTCGAGGGTGGAAGGCGGAACATTCAGTACTTC | CAWTFEGGRRNIQYF
few | TRBJ1-6 | NA | 13 | TRBV14 | TGTGCCAGCAGCCAACTGTGGGATTCACCCCTCCACTTT | CASSQLWDSPLHF
many | TRBJ2-1 | NA | 14 | TRBV7-9 | TGTGCCAGCAGCCGGGACCACTCCTACAATGAGCAGTTCTTC | CASSRDHSYNEQFF
many | TRBJ2-7 | TRBD2 | 12 | TRBV29-1 | TGCAGCGTGGGACTAGCGGGCTACGAGCAGTACTTC | CSVGLAGYEQYF
many | TRBJ2-3 | NA | 16 | TRBV9 | TGTGCCAGCAGCCCCAGGGGTAGGGGGAGCACAGATACGCAGTATTTT | CASSPRGRGSTDTQYF
many | TRBJ2-3 | NA | 19 | TRBV7-6 | TGTGCCAGCACGGGGGACCGCGGGGCGGGCGGCGCAGGGGGAGATACGCAGTATTTT | CASTGDRGAGGAGGDTQYF
many | TRBJ2-5 | TRBD1 | 13 | TRBV20-1 | TGCAGTGGGGGACAGGGAAATCAAGAGACCCAGTACTTC | CSGGQGNQETQYF
many | TRBJ2-1 | NA | 14 | TRBV6-5 | TGTGCCAGCAGTTACTATGGCAAGGGAAATGAGCAGTTCTTC | CASSYYGKGNEQFF
many | TRBJ2-3 | NA | 15 | TRBV5-1 | TGCGCCAGCAGGTCTCCAGGGAGTGTCACAGATACGCAGTATTTT | CASRSPGSVTDTQYF
many | TRBJ1-1 | TRBD1 | 16 | TRBV13 | TGTGCCAGCACCCCAGAGGGACAGGGGGGCAACACTGAAGCTTTCTTT | CASTPEGQGGNTEAFF
many | TRBJ2-5 | TRBD1 | 16 | TRBV10-2 | TGCGCCAGCAGTGGAATCCGGGACAGGGGGCGGGAGACCCAGTACTTC | CASSGIRDRGRETQYF
NA | TRBJ1-2 | NA | 13 | TRBV10-2 | TGTGCCAGTAGTGATGAAGTTAACTATGGCTACACCTTC | CASSDEVNYGYTF
many | TRBJ2-3 | NA | 13 | TRBV7-3 | TGTGCCAGCAGCTTAAGGAGGTCGGATACGCAGTATTTT | CASSLRRSDTQYF
many | TRBJ2-1 | NA | 16 | TRBV7-2 | TGTGCCAGCAGCTTTGTCGGGACACCCTCCTACAATGAGCAGTTCTTC | CASSFVGTPSYNEQFF